Presented here are 20 T cell receptor beta chains from one specimen sequenced in a study of HIV-infected patients and healthy controls. cDNA was made from 500 ng RNA using alpha and beta constant primers. Alpha and beta chain libraries were made separately by chain-specific third strand synthesis with multiplexing indices. TCRdb reanalysed the 5' RACE reads using MiXCR and keeps one entry per CDR3 protein. This repertoire shows approximately 12,000 distinct CDR3 sequences, 9.3% found once; its top ten account for less than 25%. The repertoire came from unfractionated whole blood and reflected all unsorted peripheral T cells. The sequenced sample was blood, obtained before antiretroviral therapy. Receptors originate from an adult with HIV infection. The donor label of this sample is uncertain.

At least ten counts were recorded for this clonotype. This rearrangement joins TRBV12-3 or TRBV12-4 to TRBJ2-2; 10 nucleotides agree with TRBD1. Trimming took 6 bases from V and 5 from J; bases not matched to a gene: 3. The CDR3 is 14 amino acids. The CDR3 DNA reads TGTGCCAGCAGGGACAGGGGGTATACCGGGGAGCTGTTTTTT. Translation gives CASRDRGYTGELFF.

This chain connects TRBV14 to TRBJ2-1; 7 bases map to TRBD1. Germline CDR1 is SGHDN and CDR2 is FVKESK. The V segment lost 0 bases and the J segment 2 bases; nucleotides outside the gene matches: 7. This CDR3 comprises 17 residues. This CDR3 is CASSQDRWDSAYNEQFF. The CDR3 DNA reads TGTGCCAGCAGCCAAGATCGGTGGGACAGCGCCTACAATGAGCAGTTCTTC.

This clonotype was recorded at least ten times. The rearrangement uses TRBV18 and TRBJ2-5; D gene ambiguous. CDR3 length: 11 residues. Germline assignment: CDR1 KGHSH and CDR2 LQKENI. V was cut by 4 bases and J by 1 base, with 1 base left in between. CDR3 nucleotides: TGTGCCAGCTCACGCCAAGAGACCCAGTACTTC. Translating gives CASSRQETQYF.

This clonotype was counted ten times or more. V is TRBV5-1 and J is TRBJ1-2; the match to TRBD1 covers 8 bases. The length of the CDR3 is 14 residues. The V gene's germline CDR1 is SGHRS and CDR2 YFSETQ. V lost 0 bases to trimming and J lost 5 bases; unmatched junction nucleotides: 3. The CDR3 reads CASSLADRGYGYTF. The DNA for the CDR3 is TGCGCCAGCAGCTTGGCCGACAGGGGATATGGCTACACCTTC.

Ten or more counts support this clonotype. The V call is TRBV28, the J call TRBJ1-2; TRBD1 agrees at 12 bases. V gave up 6 bases and J gave up 5 bases; unmatched junction bases: 16. The CDR3 consists of 18 residues. CDR1 is MDHEN, CDR2 SYDVKM, per germline. The DNA for the CDR3 is TGTGCCAGCAGGGCCGGGACAGGGGGCCATGTCCCGAGTTATGGCTACACCTTC. Translating it yields CASRAGTGGHVPSYGYTF.

The table lists this clonotype with many counts. This rearrangement joins TRBV2 to TRBJ2-1; D may be TRBD1 (5 bases). The CDR3 has 15 amino acids. Between the trimmed V and J ends, which lost 2 bases and 3 bases, there was a span of 11 bases. The germline V gene has CDR1 SNHLY and CDR2 FYNNEI. The CDR3, as DNA: TGTGCCAGCAGTGAAACCAGGGTTTTCTACAATGAGCAGTTCTTC. Translating it yields CASSETRVFYNEQFF.

The sample holds many counts of this clonotype. This chain uses TRBV27 with TRBJ1-2; D gene uncertain. Trimming took off 6 bases at V and 9 bases at J, with 14 bases between the two ends. The CDR3 runs 12 residues. Germline V CDR1 and CDR2: MNHEY, SMNVEV (reference sequence). The CDR3 is CASRSSDRSYTF. Here the CDR3 DNA reads TGTGCCAGCAGGTCCTCGGACCGGAGCTACACCTTC.

At least ten counts were recorded for this clonotype. V is TRBV21-1 and J is TRBJ2-7; whether TRBD1, the table's D call, matches the DNA was not checked. TRBV21-1 is a known pseudogene. The CDR3 runs to 14 residues. The CDR3, as DNA: TGTGCCAGCACCATCCCCCGTCGCTCCTACGAGCAGTACTTC. Translation: CASTIPRRSYEQYF.

CDR3 nucleotide sequence: TGTGCCAGCAGCCCGGGGGTCGCAGGGAGAGAAGCTTTCTTT. Encoded protein: CASSPGVAGREAFF. The V call is TRBV3-1, the J call TRBJ1-1; tentative D call: TRBD1 (5 bases). CDR1 is LGHDT, CDR2 YNNKEL, per germline (reference sequence). V was shortened by 4 bases and J by 8 bases, with 17 bases between the two germline ends. The CDR3 has 14 amino acids.

This clonotype was counted at least ten times. The V and J genes are TRBV25-1 and TRBJ2-7, with 14 bases aligning to TRBD2. The J segment lost 4 bases and the V segment lost 8 bases, leaving 7 bases of the junction unmatched. Germline V gene lookup returns CDR1 MGHDK and CDR2 SYGVNS. The CDR3 is made up of 15 amino acids. The CDR3 bases are TGTGCCAGCTCTCGCGGGACTAGCGGGAGTTACGAGCAGTACTTC. The encoded protein is CASSRGTSGSYEQYF.

This clonotype was recorded many times. The V and J genes are TRBV4-1 and TRBJ1-5; D not certain. V was shortened by 1 base and J by 5 bases, with 12 bases between the two germline ends. This CDR3 is built from 15 residues. Looked up from germline, CDR1 is MGHRA and CDR2 is YSYEKL. The chain's CDR3 is CASSQGWQAHQPQHF. The CDR3 nucleotides read TGCGCCAGCAGCCAAGGTTGGCAGGCTCATCAGCCCCAGCATTTT.

The CDR3 sequence is CASSSQPPRLAVTDTQYF. CDR3 coding DNA: TGTGCCAGCAGCTCCCAGCCACCTAGACTAGCGGTCACAGATACGCAGTATTTT. This chain joins TRBV7-2 and TRBJ2-3; 9 bases match TRBD2. The CDR3 has 18 residues. The J segment lost 2 bases and the V segment lost 4 bases, leaving 13 bases of the junction unmatched. The germline V gene has CDR1 SGHTA and CDR2 FQGNSA.

This clonotype was counted many times. One end of the junction is discordant with germline, which a read error may explain. J is TRBJ1-5 and V is TRBV7-2; 11 bases align to TRBD1. This CDR3 region has 14 residues. CDR1 is SGHTA, CDR2 FQGNSA, per germline. CDR3 loop: CASSRTGGNQPQHF. The CDR3 DNA sequence: TGTGCCAGCAGCCGGACAGGGGGCAACCAGCCCCAGCATTTT.

This clonotype has a count of ten or more. V is TRBV9 and J is TRBJ2-1; 7 bases align to TRBD2. CDR3 length: 15 residues. Trimming removed 0 bases from V and 2 bases from J; junction bases left unmatched: 2. Per germline, CDR1 SGDLS and CDR2 YYNGEE. CDR3 DNA: TGTGCCAGCAGCGTAGAGGCGGGAGCCTACAATGAGCAGTTCTTC. Its protein product is CASSVEAGAYNEQFF.

This clonotype was seen ten or more times. The V and J genes are TRBV27 and TRBJ1-2; TRBD1 is a possible D gene (6 bases). This CDR3 contains 18 residues. The V and J ends lost 5 bases and 4 bases respectively, with 26 bases between them. Germline CDR1 reads MNHEY; CDR2 reads SMNVEV (reference sequence). As DNA, the CDR3 is TGTGCCAGCAGTACCACGAAGCCTACAGGGAGTGTGTCCTATGGCTACACCTTC. Translating it yields CASSTTKPTGSVSYGYTF.

This clonotype was detected many times. This chain connects TRBV5-8 to TRBJ1-4; a weak D match, TRBD1 (5 bases). V was trimmed by 4 bases and J by 0 bases, leaving 10 bases between them. This CDR3 comprises 15 residues. Per the germline V gene, CDR1 is SGHTS and CDR2 is YDEGEE. CDR3 loop: CASSKQAATNEKLFF. In nucleotides, the CDR3 is TGTGCCAGCAGCAAACAGGCCGCAACTAATGAAAAACTGTTTTTT.

This clonotype was counted at least ten times. The V gene is TRBV7-3, the J gene TRBJ2-7, with D unclear. The CDR3 sequence is 15 residues long. The germline CDR1 and CDR2 sequences are SGHTA and FQGTGA. The V gene lost 9 bases and the J gene lost 0 bases, with 18 bases spanning the gap. CDR3 residues: CARASRISYSYEQYF. DNA of the CDR3: TGTGCCAGGGCCTCTAGGATCTCTTACTCCTACGAGCAGTACTTC. The full variable domain, completed using reference TRBV7-3 and TRBJ2-7, is GAGVSQTPSNKVTEKGKYVELRCDPISGHTALYWYRQSLGQGPEFLIYFQGTGAADDSGLPNDRFFAVRPEGSVSTLKIQRTERGDSAVYLCARASRISYSYEQYFGPGTRLTVT.

By sample share, this clonotype is medium-sized. The chain has TRBV6-5 and TRBJ2-5, with 9 bases identical to TRBD2. CDR1 is MNHEY, CDR2 SVGAGI, per germline. V trimming: 6 bases; J trimming: 6 bases; junction bases outside the gene matches: 5. The CDR3 loop spans 13 amino acids. In DNA form, the CDR3 reads TGTGCCAGCAGCACGACTAGCGGAAAGACCCAGTACTTC. Residues: CASSTTSGKTQYF.

This clonotype has ten or more counts. The J gene is TRBJ2-7, the V gene TRBV5-1; 8 positions agree with TRBD2. After removal of 4 bases from V and 2 bases from J, the junction contained 8 bases not matched to a gene. Germline V gives CDR1 SGHRS, CDR2 YFSETQ. The CDR3 contains 15 residues. Here the CDR3 reads CASSREAGATYEQYF. CDR3 nucleotide sequence: TGCGCCAGCAGCCGAGAAGCGGGAGCGACCTACGAGCAGTACTTC.

This clonotype showed up many times. This chain uses TRBV7-2 with TRBJ2-2; D gene unclear. CDR3 length: 14 residues. The V gene lost 1 base and the J gene lost 5 bases, with 8 bases spanning the gap. CDR1 is SGHTA, CDR2 FQGNSA, per germline. The CDR3 protein is CASSLGLHTGELFF. DNA for the CDR3: TGTGCCAGCAGCTTAGGACTCCATACCGGGGAGCTGTTTTTT.